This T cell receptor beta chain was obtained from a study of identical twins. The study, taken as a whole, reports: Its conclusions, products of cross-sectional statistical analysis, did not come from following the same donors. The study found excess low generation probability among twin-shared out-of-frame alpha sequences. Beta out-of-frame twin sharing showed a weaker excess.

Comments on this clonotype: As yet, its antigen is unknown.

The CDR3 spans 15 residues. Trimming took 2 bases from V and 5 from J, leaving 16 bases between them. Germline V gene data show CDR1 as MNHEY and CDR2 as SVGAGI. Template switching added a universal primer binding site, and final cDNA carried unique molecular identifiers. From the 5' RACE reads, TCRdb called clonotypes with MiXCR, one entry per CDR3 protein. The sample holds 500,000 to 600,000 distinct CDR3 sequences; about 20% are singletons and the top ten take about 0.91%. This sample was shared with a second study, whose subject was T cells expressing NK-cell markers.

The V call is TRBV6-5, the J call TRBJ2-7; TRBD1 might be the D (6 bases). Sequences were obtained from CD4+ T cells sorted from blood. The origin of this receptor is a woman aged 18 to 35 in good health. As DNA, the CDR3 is TGTGCCAGCAGTTACCGCAGACAGGAATCCCACGAGCAGTACTTC. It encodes CASSYRRQESHEQYF.